This T cell receptor (beta chain) was retrieved from a study of cytomegalovirus exposure and HLA in healthy donors. The table came from immunoSEQ multiplex PCR; TCRdb's copy has only in-frame clones and leaves some out. The sample yields roughly 130,000 clones, roughly nine tenths seen once. The V gene's germline CDR1 is MGHDK and CDR2 SYGVNS. Trimming took off 1 base at V and 3 bases at J, with 2 bases between the two ends. This CDR3 comprises 12 residues. The receptor comes from a man aged 25-45 years in good health and CMV-seronegative. This sequence joins TRBV25-1 and TRBJ2-3; D is uncertain. Sequencing was performed on PBMCs. The CDR3 sequence: CASSELTDTQYF. The CDR3 DNA sequence: TGTGCCAGCAGTGAATTAACAGATACGCAGTATTTT.